Following are 30 T cell receptor beta chains from one sample sequenced in a study of identical twins. One entry per CDR3 protein results from TCRdb running MiXCR on the 5' RACE reads. Among hundreds of thousands of distinct CDR3 sequences listed, roughly 8% were seen once. This same sample was also taken into another study, of yellow fever vaccine responses in identical twins.

The sample consisted of PBMCs. These receptors originate from a woman between 18 and 29 years old in good health.

CDR3 nucleotide sequence: TGCAGTGGCACCGATTTGGATACAGGCTACGAGCAGTACTTC. This codes for CSGTDLDTGYEQYF. V and J are TRBV20-1 and TRBJ2-7; maybe TRBD1 (5 bases). This CDR3 is 14 amino acids long. With 7 bases removed from V and 3 bases from J, the gap between germline ends came to 19 bases. The germline gives CDR1 DFQATT, CDR2 SNEGSKA (reference sequence).

The V call is TRBV28, the J call TRBJ2-7; a weak D match, TRBD1 (7 bases). Germline lookup yields CDR1 MDHEN and CDR2 SYDVKM. V shed 4 bases and J shed 0 bases, with 13 bases lying between them. The CDR3 contains 15 residues. The CDR3 sequence is CASSYPGGNSYEQYF. CDR3 coding DNA: TGTGCCAGCAGTTACCCAGGGGGGAACTCCTACGAGCAGTACTTC. Drawing the rest from reference TRBV28 and TRBJ2-7, the complete variable domain is DVKVTQSSRYLVKRTGEKVFLECVQDMDHENMFWYRQDPGLGLRLIYFSYDVKMKEKGDIPEGYSVSREKKERFSLILESASTNQTSMYLCASSYPGGNSYEQYFGPGTRLTVT.

This chain uses TRBV12-3 or TRBV12-4 with TRBJ2-2; the D gene could be TRBD1 or TRBD2 (5 bases each). The V and J ends lost 7 bases and 4 bases respectively, with 13 bases between them. The CDR3 is 14 amino acids. In DNA, the CDR3 is TGTGCCAGCAACCCGCGAGGGACCACCGGGGAGCTGTTTTTT. It encodes CASNPRGTTGELFF.

This clonotype was counted at least ten times. The chain uses TRBV5-1 and TRBJ2-1, with D tentatively TRBD2 (6 bases). V was cut by 0 bases and J by 6 bases, with 13 bases left in between. The CDR3 length is 15 residues. In germline, CDR1 is SGHRS, CDR2 YFSETQ. CDR3: CASSLVGTSSNEQFF. The CDR3 nucleotides read TGCGCCAGCAGCTTGGTAGGAACTAGCAGCAATGAGCAGTTCTTC.

Many counts were recorded for this clonotype. This chain joins TRBV2 and TRBJ2-7; possibly TRBD1 for D (6 bases). The V gene lost 6 bases and the J gene lost 0 bases, with 15 bases spanning the gap. The CDR3 has 15 residues. Germline V lookup: CDR1 SNHLY, CDR2 FYNNEI. CDR3 loop: CASRAWTAASYEQYF. In nucleotides, the CDR3 is TGTGCCAGCAGGGCTTGGACAGCCGCCTCCTACGAGCAGTACTTC. Based on the CDR3 plus reference TRBV2 and TRBJ2-7, the full variable domain is EPEVTQTPSHQVTQMGQEVILRCVPISNHLYFYWYRQILGQKVEFLVSFYNNEISEKSEIFDDQFSVERPDGSNFTLKIRSTKLEDSAMYFCASRAWTAASYEQYFGPGTRLTVT.

The J gene is TRBJ1-6, the V gene TRBV7-9; 9 nucleotides line up with TRBD1. This CDR3 is 16 amino acids long. Looked up from germline, CDR1 is SEHNR and CDR2 is FQNEAQ (reference sequence). V was clipped by 2 bases and J by 7 bases; unmatched bases: 6. CDR3 residues: CASSLISGQGNSPLHF. The CDR3, as DNA: TGTGCCAGCAGCTTAATATCGGGACAGGGAAATTCACCCCTCCACTTT. Full variable domain (remainder filled in from reference TRBV7-9 and TRBJ1-6): DTGVSQNPRHKITKRGQNVTFRCDPISEHNRLYWYRQTLGQGPEFLTYFQNEAQLEKSRLLSDRFSAERPKGSFSTLEIQRTEQGDSAMYLCASSLISGQGNSPLHFGNGTRLTVT.

Concerning this clonotype: One base away lies a much larger clone, so this may be a sequencing read error. The V and J genes are TRBV6-2 or TRBV6-3 and TRBJ2-3; 10 positions agree with TRBD2. Germline CDR1 MNHEY, CDR2 SVGEGT. This CDR3 has 18 residues. The CDR3 DNA reads TGTGCCAGCAGTCACTCCGCTGGGACTAGCGCCCTCACAGATACGCAGTATTTT. This codes for CASSHSAGTSALTDTQYF.

This clonotype has at least ten counts. The gene calls are TRBV29-1 and TRBJ2-7, with 12 bases lining up with TRBD1. The J segment lost 6 bases and the V segment lost 2 bases, leaving 5 bases of the junction unmatched. The CDR3 sequence is 14 residues long. Germline V lookup: CDR1 SQVTM, CDR2 ANQGSEA. The chain's CDR3 is CSVELGTGGGEQYF. In DNA form, the CDR3 reads TGCAGCGTTGAACTTGGGACAGGGGGCGGCGAGCAGTACTTC.

This clonotype showed up just a few times. V is TRBV6-1 and J is TRBJ2-1; TRBD2 agrees at 9 bases. CDR1 MNHNS and CDR2 SASEGT come from the germline V gene. V trimming: 4 bases; J trimming: 6 bases; junction bases outside the gene matches: 4. The CDR3 has 14 residues. The CDR3 protein is CASSGIAGVNEQFF. The CDR3 DNA is TGTGCCAGCAGTGGTATAGCGGGGGTCAATGAGCAGTTCTTC.

The CDR3 here is CASSYRDRVSYEQYF. DNA of the CDR3: TGTGCCAGCAGTTACCGGGACAGGGTCTCCTACGAGCAGTACTTC. This chain joins TRBV6-5 and TRBJ2-7; TRBD1 aligns across 9 bases. The V and J ends lost 2 bases and 0 bases, in that order; junction bases with no gene match: 2. Germline V gene data show CDR1 as MNHEY and CDR2 as SVGAGI. The CDR3 runs to 15 residues.

In its sample, this clonotype was seen many times. The V and J genes are TRBV28 and TRBJ2-3; the D is unclear. There are 13 residues in the CDR3. Trimming took off 5 bases at V and 6 bases at J, with 12 bases between the two ends. The germline CDR1 and CDR2 sequences are MDHEN and SYDVKM. In DNA form, the CDR3 reads TGTGCCAGCAGTCCCCCGGATTCGGATACGCAGTATTTT. Its translation is CASSPPDSDTQYF.

The V call is TRBV7-2, the J call TRBJ2-2; D is undetermined. This CDR3 has 12 amino acids. CDR1 is SGHTA and CDR2 is FQGNSA in the germline V gene. V was trimmed by 5 bases and J by 9 bases, leaving 10 bases between them. CDR3 loop: CASSPQPRELFF. The CDR3 DNA is TGTGCCAGCAGCCCACAACCGAGGGAGCTGTTTTTT.

Written as DNA, the CDR3 is TGTGCCAGCAGTGGGTCGGGAGATACGCAGTATTTT. As protein: CASSGSGDTQYF. The chain carries TRBV2 and TRBJ2-3; D is ambiguous. With 4 bases removed from V and 5 bases from J, the gap between germline ends came to 7 bases. This CDR3 region has 12 residues. CDR1 is SNHLY and CDR2 is FYNNEI in the germline V gene.

This clonotype was counted at least ten times. The chain couples TRBV12-3 or TRBV12-4 to TRBJ2-3, with TRBD1 as a possible D gene (6 bases). The V end was cut by 5 bases, the J end by 0 bases, with 18 bases between. CDR3 length equals 17 residues. The CDR3 sequence: CASSPVRGSTSTDTQYF. The CDR3 DNA follows: TGTGCCAGCAGTCCCGTAAGGGGGTCGACTAGCACAGATACGCAGTATTTT.

This clonotype was counted ten times or more. The gene calls are TRBV12-3 or TRBV12-4 and TRBJ2-7; 9 bases align to TRBD2. V shed 2 bases and J 6 bases; nucleotides not matched to a gene: 2. CDR3 size: 13 residues. CDR3 region: CASSLLAGSEQYF. CDR3 nucleotides: TGTGCCAGCAGTTTACTAGCGGGGTCCGAGCAGTACTTC.

The chain links TRBV5-6 to TRBJ2-1; no firm D call. V was shortened by 1 base and J by 9 bases, with 8 bases between the two germline ends. Per the germline V gene, CDR1 is SGHDT and CDR2 is YYEEEE. This CDR3 has 12 amino acids. The CDR3 spells CASSLIEVEQFF. CDR3 DNA sequence: TGTGCCAGCAGCTTGATTGAGGTTGAGCAGTTCTTC.

Many counts were recorded for this clonotype. This chain connects TRBV29-1 to TRBJ2-7; 13 bases match TRBD2. V trimming: 5 bases; J trimming: 1 base; junction bases outside the gene matches: 2. The CDR3 sequence is 14 residues long. Germline values: CDR1 SQVTM, CDR2 ANQGSEA. The CDR3 sequence is CSVRLAGGSYEQYF. The CDR3 DNA reads as TGCAGCGTTAGACTAGCGGGGGGTTCCTACGAGCAGTACTTC.

This clonotype occurred many times. This chain connects TRBV3-1 to TRBJ1-3; D gene unclear. V shed 0 bases and J shed 2 bases, with 2 bases lying between them. Germline CDR1 LGHDT, CDR2 YNNKEL (reference sequence). The CDR3 is 13 residues long. The CDR3 DNA follows: TGTGCCAGCAGCCAAGAGCCTGGAAACACCATATATTTT. It translates to CASSQEPGNTIYF.

This chain links TRBV5-6 with TRBJ2-2; D ambiguous. The germline V gene has CDR1 SGHDT and CDR2 YYEEEE. The CDR3 length is 14 residues. With 2 bases removed from V and 7 bases from J, the gap between germline ends came to 12 bases. CDR3 region: CASSFFGVVGELFF. The DNA for the CDR3 is TGTGCCAGCAGCTTCTTCGGAGTCGTCGGGGAGCTGTTTTTT.

The chain has TRBV20-1 and TRBJ1-4, with TRBD1 matching over 7 bases. The CDR3 loop spans 13 amino acids. Per germline, CDR1 DFQATT and CDR2 SNEGSKA (reference sequence). The V segment lost 4 bases and the J segment 8 bases; nucleotides outside the gene matches: 7. CDR3 in DNA: TGCAGTGCTACCGACAGGGATGGAGAAAAACTGTTTTTT. Protein sequence: CSATDRDGEKLFF.

This clonotype was picked up a small number of times. The V gene is TRBV7-8, the J gene TRBJ2-7, with D perhaps matching TRBD1 (6 bases). Germline V gene data show CDR1 as SGHVS and CDR2 as FQNEAQ. Trimming took off 4 bases at V and 2 bases at J, with 12 bases between the two ends. The CDR3 has 14 residues. Here the CDR3 DNA reads TGTGCCAGCAGCTCAAGGTGGGGGCCCTACGAGCAGTACTTC. Its translation: CASSSRWGPYEQYF.

The J gene is TRBJ2-3, the V gene TRBV9, with 9 bases aligning to TRBD2. There are 16 residues in the CDR3. Germline CDR1 is SGDLS and CDR2 is YYNGEE. J lost 2 bases, V lost 3 bases, and 7 bases had no gene match. CDR3 nucleotide sequence: TGTGCCAGCAGCGCCAGACTAGCGGAACTCACAGATACGCAGTATTTT. Translating it yields CASSARLAELTDTQYF.

This clonotype was observed once. The rearrangement joins TRBV19 to TRBJ2-7, with TRBD1 matching over 9 bases. Germline CDR1 reads LNHDA; CDR2 reads SQIVND (reference sequence). The CDR3 runs to 15 residues. J lost 6 bases, V lost 3 bases, and 9 bases had no gene match. The CDR3 region has the DNA TGTGCCAGTAGTATTCCCGGACAGGGGAGTGGCGAGCAGTACTTC. Protein product: CASSIPGQGSGEQYF.

This clonotype was seen at least ten times. V and J are TRBV5-1 and TRBJ2-3, with 8 bases that match TRBD1. V lost 2 bases to trimming and J lost 3 bases; unmatched junction nucleotides: 11. Looked up from germline, CDR1 is SGHRS and CDR2 is YFSETQ. This CDR3 contains 17 residues. The CDR3 region has the DNA TGCGCCAGCAGCTTTTATCAGGGGGCAAGGGAAACAGATACGCAGTATTTT. Translated, it gives CASSFYQGARETDTQYF.

This clonotype was observed a handful of times. V is TRBV7-2 and J is TRBJ2-2; no definite D call. With 5 bases removed from V and 8 bases from J, the gap between germline ends came to 12 bases. This CDR3 has 13 residues. The germline gives CDR1 SGHTA, CDR2 FQGNSA. CDR3 DNA sequence: TGTGCCAGCAGCCCGACTGCCCCGGGGGAGCTGTTTTTT. Translation: CASSPTAPGELFF. The full variable domain, rest sourced from reference TRBV7-2 and TRBJ2-2, is GAGVSQSPSNKVTEKGKDVELRCDPISGHTALYWYRQSLGQGLEFLIYFQGNSAPDKSGLPSDRFSAERTGGSVSTLTIQRTQQEDSAVYLCASSPTAPGELFFGEGSRLTVL.

This clonotype was picked up a small number of times. The chain has TRBV24-1 and TRBJ2-1, with 12 nucleotides matching TRBD2. The CDR3 has 15 amino acids. CDR1 and CDR2 (germline): KGHDR, SFDVKD. Trimming took 4 bases from V and 9 from J; bases not matched to a gene: 6. The CDR3 coding sequence is TGTGCCACCAGTGAACTGACTAGCGGGAGCGTTGAGCAGTTCTTC. As protein: CATSELTSGSVEQFF.

V usage is TRBV27 and J usage is TRBJ2-5; 11 bases match TRBD1. The V gene end was trimmed by 6 bases and the J gene end by 6 bases; junction bases not matched to a gene: 6. CDR3 length: 14 residues. Germline values: CDR1 MNHEY, CDR2 SMNVEV (reference sequence). CDR3 region: CASSPGTGGQTQYF. CDR3 bases: TGTGCCAGCAGCCCAGGGACAGGGGGACAGACCCAGTACTTC.

This clonotype was counted only a few times. The chain uses TRBV10-3 and TRBJ2-4; D is ambiguous. Germline CDR1 and CDR2: ENHRY and SYGVKD. The CDR3 has 17 residues. The V end was cut by 3 bases, the J end by 0 bases, with 15 bases between. The CDR3 sequence is CAISDTDPTLAKNIQYF. The CDR3 DNA follows: TGTGCCATCAGTGATACAGACCCAACACTAGCCAAAAACATTCAGTACTTC.

The V gene is TRBV5-1, the J gene TRBJ2-7; the match to TRBD1 covers 7 bases. CDR1 and CDR2 (germline): SGHRS, YFSETQ. The V gene end was trimmed by 7 bases and the J gene end by 1 base; junction bases not matched to a gene: 14. This CDR3 is 16 amino acids long. CDR3 sequence reads: CASRRLGGESSYEQYF. The CDR3 DNA reads as TGCGCCAGCCGCCGGTTAGGGGGCGAAAGTTCCTACGAGCAGTACTTC.

This clonotype was recorded a few times. DNA of the CDR3: TGCAGTGCCAACTCGGTTCTAGCGGGAGGGAGTTTTACCTACGAGCAGTACTTC. As protein: CSANSVLAGGSFTYEQYF. The gene calls are TRBV20-1 and TRBJ2-7, with 12 bases identical to TRBD2. This CDR3 comprises 18 residues. V was pared by 6 bases and J by 2 bases, with 17 bases of the junction left unmatched. CDR1 is DFQATT, CDR2 SNEGSKA, per germline (reference sequence).